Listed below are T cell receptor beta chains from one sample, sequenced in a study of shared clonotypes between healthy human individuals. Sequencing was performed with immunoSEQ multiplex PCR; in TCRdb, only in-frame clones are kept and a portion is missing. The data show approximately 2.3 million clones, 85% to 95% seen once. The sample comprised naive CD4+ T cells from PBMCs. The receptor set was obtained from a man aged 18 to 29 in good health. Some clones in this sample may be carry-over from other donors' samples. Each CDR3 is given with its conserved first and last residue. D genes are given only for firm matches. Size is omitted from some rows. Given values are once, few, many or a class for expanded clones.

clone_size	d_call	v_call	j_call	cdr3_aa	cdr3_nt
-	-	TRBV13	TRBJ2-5	CASSPISETQYF	TGTGCCAGCAGCCCTATATCCGAGACCCAGTACTTC
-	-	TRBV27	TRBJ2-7	CASSPNPNSIPYEQYF	TGTGCCAGCAGCCCTAATCCCAACAGTATCCCATACGAGCAGTACTTC
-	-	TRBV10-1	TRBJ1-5	CASSGGPPVAQHF	TGCGCCAGCAGTGGAGGACCGCCGGTGGCCCAGCATTTT
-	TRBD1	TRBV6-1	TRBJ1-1	CASTQQGAKNTEAFF	TGTGCCAGCACCCAACAGGGGGCTAAGAACACTGAAGCTTTCTTT
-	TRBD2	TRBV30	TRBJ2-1	CAWSPTSVVPREQFF	TGTGCCTGGAGCCCCACTAGCGTAGTCCCAAGGGAGCAGTTCTTC
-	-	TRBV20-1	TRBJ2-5	CSARLETQYF	TGCAGTGCTAGATTGGAGACCCAGTACTTC
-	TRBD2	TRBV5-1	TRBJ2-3	CASSSGGLAGGGTDTQYF	TGCGCCAGCAGCTCCGGGGGACTAGCGGGAGGCGGGACAGATACGCAGTATTTT
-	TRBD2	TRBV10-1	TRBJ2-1	CASSDRLADYNEQFF	TGCGCCAGCAGTGACCGACTAGCGGACTACAATGAGCAGTTCTTC
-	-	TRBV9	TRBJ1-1	CASSVVGGQAEAFF	TGTGCCAGCAGCGTAGTAGGGGGGCAGGCTGAAGCTTTCTTT
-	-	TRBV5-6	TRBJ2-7	CASSIYRAIYGEQYF	TGTGCCAGCAGCATATACAGGGCGATTTATGGCGAGCAGTACTTC
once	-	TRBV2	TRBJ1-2	CASSDGARLYGYTF	TGTGCCAGCAGTGACGGCGCCAGACTCTATGGCTACACCTTC
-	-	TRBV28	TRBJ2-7	CASTEPGARDYEQYF	TGTGCCAGCACAGAACCCGGCGCCAGAGACTACGAGCAGTACTTC
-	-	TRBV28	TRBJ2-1	CASSGYEATFYNEQFF	TGTGCCAGCAGTGGCTACGAGGCGACCTTCTACAATGAGCAGTTCTTC
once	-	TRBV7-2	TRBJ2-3	CASSFGGGGWDTQYF	TGTGCCAGCAGCTTCGGTGGTGGCGGGTGGGATACGCAGTATTTT
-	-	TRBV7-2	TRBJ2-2	CASSLELGGELFF	TGTGCCAGCAGCTTAGAACTGGGCGGGGAGCTGTTTTTT
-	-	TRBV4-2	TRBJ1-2	CASSQGDPEEDYGYTF	TGTGCCAGCAGCCAAGGAGACCCCGAGGAAGACTATGGCTACACCTTC
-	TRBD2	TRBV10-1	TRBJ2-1	CASSRTSGINEQFF	TGCGCCAGCAGTAGGACTAGCGGGATCAATGAGCAGTTCTTC
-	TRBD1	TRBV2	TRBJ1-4	CASSDLGGGQGAKLFF	TGTGCCAGCAGTGATTTGGGTGGGGGACAGGGGGCGAAACTGTTTTTT
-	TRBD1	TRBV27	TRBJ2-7	CASSTRTGQTRGAYEQYF	TGTGCCAGCAGTACCCGGACAGGGCAAACTAGGGGGGCCTACGAGCAGTACTTC
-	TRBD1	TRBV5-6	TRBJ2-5	CASSRPWTGRQETQYF	TGTGCCAGCAGCCGCCCCTGGACAGGGCGGCAGGAGACCCAGTACTTC
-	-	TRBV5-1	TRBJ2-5	CASSLALKETQYF	TGCGCCAGCAGCTTGGCACTAAAAGAGACCCAGTACTTC
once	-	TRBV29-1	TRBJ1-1	CSVAGLNTEAFF	TGCAGCGTTGCGGGGCTGAACACTGAAGCTTTCTTT
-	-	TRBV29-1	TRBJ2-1	CSAWDASRSKGVYNEQFF	TGCAGCGCATGGGACGCTAGCAGGAGTAAGGGGGTCTACAATGAGCAGTTCTTC
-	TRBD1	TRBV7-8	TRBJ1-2	CASSYRYGTGHLYGYTF	TGTGCCAGCAGTTATAGGTATGGGACAGGACACCTCTATGGCTACACCTTC
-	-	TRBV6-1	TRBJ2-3	CASRPGHTTDTQYF	TGTGCCAGCAGACCAGGACACACCACAGATACGCAGTATTTT
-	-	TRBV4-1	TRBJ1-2	CASSHQSYRVQGYTF	TGCGCCAGCAGCCACCAATCATACAGGGTGCAGGGCTACACCTTC
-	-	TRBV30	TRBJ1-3	CAWQVRGLSGNTIYF	TGTGCCTGGCAGGTCAGGGGCTTGTCTGGAAACACCATATATTTT
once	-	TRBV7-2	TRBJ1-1	CASSNTGVTEAFF	TGTGCCAGCAGCAATACAGGAGTAACTGAAGCTTTCTTT
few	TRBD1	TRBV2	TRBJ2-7	CASSLLGQVSYEQYF	TGTGCCAGCAGTCTCCTTGGACAGGTTTCCTACGAGCAGTACTTC
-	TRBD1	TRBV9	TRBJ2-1	CASTGTAYNEQFF	TGTGCCAGCACGGGGACAGCCTACAATGAGCAGTTCTTC
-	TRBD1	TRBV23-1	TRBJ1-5	CASSPPRDRVNQPQHF	TGCGCCAGCAGTCCTCCGCGGGACAGGGTGAATCAGCCCCAGCATTTT
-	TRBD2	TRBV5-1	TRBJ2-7	CASSSQPGLAGRASYEQYF	TGCGCCAGCAGCTCCCAACCTGGACTAGCGGGGAGGGCATCCTACGAGCAGTACTTC
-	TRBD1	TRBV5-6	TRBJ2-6	CASSARGQGPRSGANVLTF	TGTGCCAGCAGCGCCCGGGGACAGGGGCCTCGCTCTGGGGCCAACGTCCTGACTTTC
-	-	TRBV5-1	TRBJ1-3	CASSLGTNSGNTIYF	TGCGCCAGCAGCTTGGGGACAAACTCTGGAAACACCATATATTTT
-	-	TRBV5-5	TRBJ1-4	CASIRGWGEKLFF	TGTGCCAGCATTCGGGGCTGGGGTGAAAAACTGTTTTTT
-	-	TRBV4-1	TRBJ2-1	CASSQGGGGLLYNEQFF	TGCGCCAGCAGCCAAGGGGGAGGGGGTCTCTTGTACAATGAGCAGTTCTTC
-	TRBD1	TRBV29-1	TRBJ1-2	CSVRPKGTVYGYTF	TGCAGCGTGCGGCCGAAGGGGACAGTCTATGGCTACACCTTC
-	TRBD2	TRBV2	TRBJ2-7	CASTTSGRYEQYF	TGTGCCAGCACGACTAGCGGGAGGTACGAGCAGTACTTC
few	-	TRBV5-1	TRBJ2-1	CASSLNPAGEQFF	TGCGCCAGCAGCTTGAACCCAGCGGGTGAGCAGTTCTTC
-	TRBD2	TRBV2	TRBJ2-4	CASSERPSGRPRDIQYF	TGTGCCAGCAGTGAACGGCCTAGCGGGCGGCCGAGGGACATTCAGTACTTC
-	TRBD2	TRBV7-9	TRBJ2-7	CASSSPYRLAASYEQYF	TGTGCCAGCAGCTCGCCCTACCGACTAGCAGCATCCTACGAGCAGTACTTC
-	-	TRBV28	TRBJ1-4	CASRFINTNEKLFF	TGTGCCAGCAGGTTTATTAACACTAATGAAAAACTGTTTTTT
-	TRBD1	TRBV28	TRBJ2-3	CASKLTGTGTDTQYF	TGTGCCAGCAAACTTACCGGGACAGGGACGGATACGCAGTATTTT
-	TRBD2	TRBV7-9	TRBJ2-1	CASSPRTSSNEQFF	TGTGCCAGCAGCCCCAGGACTAGCTCCAATGAGCAGTTCTTC
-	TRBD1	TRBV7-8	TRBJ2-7	CASSRTGANYEQYF	TGTGCCAGCAGCCGGACAGGCGCCAACTACGAGCAGTACTTC
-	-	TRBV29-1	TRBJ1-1	CSAGRLPYFDTEAFF	TGCAGCGCTGGCAGGCTACCATACTTCGACACTGAAGCTTTCTTT
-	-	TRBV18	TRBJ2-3	CASSPPWGPDTQYF	TGTGCCAGCTCACCACCGTGGGGTCCAGATACGCAGTATTTT
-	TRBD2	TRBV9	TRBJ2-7	CASTNSSLETSGRLGGRSQYF	TGTGCCAGCACCAATTCGTCCCTCGAGACTAGCGGGAGGTTAGGGGGACGCTCGCAGTACTTC
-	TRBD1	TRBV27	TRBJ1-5	CASSGGQGRQPQHF	TGTGCCAGCAGTGGCGGACAGGGGAGACAGCCCCAGCATTTT
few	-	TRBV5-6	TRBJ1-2	CASSRGRGYGYTF	TGTGCCAGCAGCCGGGGACGGGGCTATGGCTACACCTTC
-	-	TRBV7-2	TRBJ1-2	CASSPAGQPFYTF	TGTGCCAGCAGCCCGGCTGGACAACCCTTCTACACCTTC
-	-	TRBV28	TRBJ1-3	CASSLGGSGNTIYF	TGTGCCAGCAGTTTAGGAGGTTCTGGAAACACCATATATTTT
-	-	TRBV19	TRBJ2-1	CASSIHGKGDNEQFF	TGTGCCAGTAGTATTCACGGTAAGGGAGACAATGAGCAGTTCTTC
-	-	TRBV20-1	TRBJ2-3	CSAVRWDTQYF	TGCAGTGCCGTCCGGTGGGATACGCAGTATTTT
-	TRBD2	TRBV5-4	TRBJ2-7	CASSYPGTSGSDEQYF	TGTGCCAGCAGTTACCCCGGGACTAGCGGGAGCGACGAGCAGTACTTC